This T cell receptor beta chain was obtained from a study of T-cell memory formation after mild COVID-19. Via MiXCR, TCRdb re-called the 5' RACE reads, giving one row per CDR3 protein. The sample holds 350,000 to 500,000 distinct CDR3 sequences, 20% to 30% seen once. This clonotype has a handful of counts. The CDR3 runs to 15 residues. Unmatched junction bases numbered 8, after V lost 4 bases and J lost 7 bases. Looked up from germline, CDR1 is MGHDK and CDR2 is SYGVNS. This clonotype was sampled from an adult woman who had mild COVID-19 (a few samples of this study predate the infection). Cell type and time point are not known. Sequencing was performed on PBMCs or a T cell subset sorted from them (not recorded which). This chain uses TRBV25-1 with TRBJ2-2, with TRBD1 matching 8 bases. The CDR3 region is CASSVSRGHGGELFF. The DNA for the CDR3 is TGTGCCAGCAGTGTATCCAGGGGGCATGGCGGGGAGCTGTTTTTT.